This T cell receptor beta chain was captured in a study of graft-versus-host responses after intestinal transplantation. As for the study in general: Each patient got anti-thymocyte globulin induction, then tacrolimus and steroids for roughly 3 years.

This table comes from immunoSEQ multiplex PCR, and its TCRdb copy is limited to in-frame clones, with some not included. The table records roughly 99,000 clones, roughly 82% of them present only once. The CDR3 sequence is 14 residues long. In germline, CDR1 is SGHRS, CDR2 YFSETQ. V was pared by 4 bases and J by 3 bases, with 7 bases of the junction left unmatched. Study findings and constraints: Allografts from individuals with graft-donor T cell macrochimerism displayed high graft-versus-host to host-versus-graft clonal ratios.

Notes on this clone: Its antigen is undetermined.

The sample was PBMCs, taken 255 days after intestinal transplant. The gene calls are TRBV5-1 and TRBJ2-7; 7 nucleotides match TRBD1. The sequence came from a human patient who received an intestinal transplant, so some T cells may come from the graft donor. CDR3 in amino acids: CASSPRQGSYEQYF. As DNA, the CDR3 is TGCGCCAGCAGCCCGAGACAGGGTAGCTACGAGCAGTACTTC.